This T cell receptor (beta chain) was recorded in a study of blood T cell repertoires in COVID-19. Study-wide context: Samples of COVID-19 (acute and convalescent) were obtained from the United States, Italy and Spain.

The CDR3 runs to 16 residues. Germline CDR1 reads LNHNV; CDR2 reads YYDKDF (reference sequence). V was trimmed by 7 bases and J by 4 bases, leaving 20 bases between them. Original methodology: Amplification of reference gene primers provided the estimated nucleated cell counts. Using immunoSEQ multiplex PCR, the repertoire was profiled, and TCRdb retains in-frame clones only, with some absent. D and trimming were read from the DNA, whereas the V and J calls and clone size are those reported in that table. Found here are roughly 250,000 clones, 85% to 90% of them singletons; the top ten hold around 0.85%. Shortly before study entry, within 2 weeks, exposed participants had met a COVID-19 case.

The source material was PBMCs or T cells enriched from blood (not recorded which). This rearrangement joins TRBV15 to TRBJ1-3, with a possible D match to TRBD1 (6 bases). The TCR sequence derives from a man aged 45-65 years who had been exposed to COVID-19. CDR3 sequence reads: CATKVGRGARGNTIYF. CDR3 DNA sequence: TGTGCCACCAAAGTGGGCCGGGGGGCGAGAGGAAACACCATATATTTT.